This T cell receptor (beta chain) was captured by sequencing in a study of T cell repertoires in cytomegalovirus infection. Study at large: Researchers turned to recently identified HLA-C-restricted CMV epitopes as well as well-studied HLA-B-restricted ones.

The V segment lost 6 bases and the J segment 9 bases; nucleotides outside the gene matches: 10. The CDR3 length is 15 residues. Per germline, CDR1 SGHVT and CDR2 SQSDAQ. Worth noting for this clonotype: Its specificity is unknown.

TCRdb processed the reads anew with MiXCR; each CDR3 protein has one entry. The sample yields about 920,000 distinct CDR3 sequences, 31% seen once. This receptor was taken from a human donor in good health (CMV status not recorded). Some clones in this sample may be carry-over from other donors' samples. This chain uses TRBV7-4 with TRBJ2-1; TRBD2 aligns across 11 bases. The material sequenced was cultured CD8+ T cells from PBMCs, taken from culture after CMV antigen stimulation. Here the CDR3 reads CASSSPGLAVPEQFF. In DNA form, the CDR3 reads TGTGCCAGCAGTTCACCGGGACTAGCGGTACCTGAGCAGTTCTTC.